The 13 T cell receptor beta chains below were found in one sample sequenced in a study of blood T cell repertoires in COVID-19. The repertoire was sequenced with immunoSEQ multiplex PCR; TCRdb's copy has only in-frame clones and lacks some. The sample carries fewer than 200,000 clones, approximately 79% recorded once. Sequenced sample: peripheral blood. The receptors here all came from a woman in her thirties or forties with COVID-19, enrolled during active disease.

The chain employs TRBV2 and TRBJ2-7; weak D call: TRBD1 (6 bases). From germline, CDR1 is SNHLY and CDR2 FYNNEI. This CDR3 has 13 residues. V dropped 11 bases and J dropped 1 base, with 15 bases sitting between them. In nucleotides, the CDR3 is TGTGCCGCCCGAGGACAGTATTCCTACGAGCAGTACTTC. Its protein is CAARGQYSYEQYF.

With regard to this clone: A read error may account for a junction end that differs from germline. The J gene is TRBJ2-2, the V gene TRBV5-3; 13 positions match TRBD2. TRBV5-3 is treated as an ORF (open reading frame) with a function not yet certain. The CDR3 runs to 15 residues. The CDR3 here is CYGTSGIVSTGELFF. The CDR3 DNA reads TGCTACGGGACTAGCGGGATAGTCAGTACCGGGGAGCTGTTTTTT.

J is TRBJ1-3 and V is TRBV19; 7 positions agree with TRBD1. The CDR3 has 16 residues. Trimming at V came to 5 bases and at J to 0 bases, leaving 7 bases not matched to a gene. From germline, CDR1 is LNHDA and CDR2 SQIVND (reference sequence). The DNA for the CDR3 is TGTGCCAGTAGTGGGGGACAGTCCGCCTCTGGAAACACCATATATTTT. It is translated as CASSGGQSASGNTIYF.

CDR3 coding DNA: TGTGCCAGCAGCCAAGAGGTTATAGACAGCCGTCATTCACCCCTCCACTTT. Residues: CASSQEVIDSRHSPLHF. The genes are TRBV4-2 and TRBJ1-6; a weak D match, TRBD1 (5 bases). This CDR3 comprises 17 residues. V lost 0 bases to trimming and J lost 8 bases, with 17 bases between them. Germline values: CDR1 LGHNA, CDR2 YNFKEQ.

The rearrangement uses TRBV6-1 and TRBJ2-7, with 9 positions matching TRBD1. Germline V CDR1 and CDR2: MNHNS, SASEGT. J gave up 2 bases and V 2 bases, and 4 bases lay outside the gene matches. The CDR3 loop spans 15 amino acids. The CDR3 DNA follows: TGTGCCAGCAGTGAAACAGGGGGCTTCCCCTACGAGCAGTACTTC. It encodes CASSETGGFPYEQYF.

The rearrangement links TRBV4-1 to TRBJ2-2; D may be TRBD1 (6 bases). Trimming cost V 4 bases and J 6 bases, with 9 bases left between them. Germline CDR1 MGHRA, CDR2 YSYEKL. CDR3 length: 13 amino acids. CDR3 residues: CASSRQGSGELFF. The CDR3 region has the DNA TGCGCCAGCAGCCGGCAGGGGTCCGGGGAGCTGTTTTTT.

The V gene is TRBV30, the J gene TRBJ1-2; D remains unclear. V dropped 5 bases and J dropped 3 bases, with 7 bases sitting between them. The CDR3 spans 11 residues. Germline V gene sequence: CDR1 GTSNPN, CDR2 SVGIG (reference sequence). DNA for the CDR3: TGTGCCTGGGACAAGTACTATGGCTACACCTTC. It specifies CAWDKYYGYTF.

The rearrangement joins TRBV5-1 to TRBJ2-1; 12 bases fit TRBD1. The CDR3 consists of 14 residues. Germline values: CDR1 SGHRS, CDR2 YFSETQ. With 2 bases clipped from V and 8 bases from J, the junction kept 2 bases outside the gene matches. The CDR3 nucleotides are TGCGCCAGCAGCTTCGGGACAGGGGGCCATGAGCAGTTCTTC. Residues: CASSFGTGGHEQFF.

In DNA form, the CDR3 reads TGTGCCAGCAGCGTACAAGGCGGCTCCTACAATGAGCAGTTCTTC. It encodes CASSVQGGSYNEQFF. V is TRBV9 and J is TRBJ2-1; D not certain. CDR3 length equals 15 residues. V lost 1 base and J 0 bases, leaving 8 bases between the germline ends. Germline assignment: CDR1 SGDLS and CDR2 YYNGEE.

The rearrangement uses TRBV2 and TRBJ1-4; 7 nucleotides align to TRBD1. Trimming cost V 7 bases and J 8 bases; bases outside gene matches: 7. This CDR3 spans 13 amino acids. CDR1 SNHLY and CDR2 FYNNEI come from the germline V gene. This CDR3 is CASTSGGGEKLFF. The CDR3 DNA sequence: TGTGCCAGCACGTCAGGGGGAGGAGAAAAACTGTTTTTT.

This sequence joins TRBV2 and TRBJ2-7, with D maybe TRBD2 (5 bases). The germline gives CDR1 SNHLY, CDR2 FYNNEI. The CDR3 has 15 residues. V was cut by 3 bases and J by 4 bases, with 16 bases left in between. The CDR3 loop reads CASSETRRSEYEQYF. The CDR3 bases are TGTGCCAGCAGTGAGACAAGGAGGAGCGAGTACGAGCAGTACTTC. Variable domain in full (rest from reference TRBV2 and TRBJ2-7): EPEVTQTPSHQVTQMGQEVILRCVPISNHLYFYWYRQILGQKVEFLVSFYNNEISEKSEIFDDQFSVERPDGSNFTLKIRSTKLEDSAMYFCASSETRRSEYEQYFGPGTRLTVT.

The chain carries TRBV7-6 and TRBJ1-2; a possible D gene is TRBD1 (5 bases). Germline V CDR1 and CDR2: SGHVS, FNYEAQ. The CDR3 length is 13 residues. The V end was cut by 3 bases, the J end by 2 bases, with 7 bases between. The CDR3 DNA reads as TGTGCCAGCAGCTTGGGGCACAACTATGGCTACACCTTC. As protein: CASSLGHNYGYTF.

The chain links TRBV5-5 to TRBJ2-5; tentative D call: TRBD2 (5 bases). CDR1 SGHKS and CDR2 YYEKEE come from the germline V gene (reference sequence). V was cut by 0 bases and J by 5 bases, with 11 bases left in between. This CDR3 contains 14 residues. The CDR3: CASSLVAGVETQYF. Written as DNA, the CDR3 is TGTGCCAGCAGCTTGGTTGCCGGGGTTGAGACCCAGTACTTC.